This is a list of T cell receptor beta chains from one sample in a study of OX40 agonist ivuxolimab in advanced cancers. Sequencing used immunoSEQ multiplex PCR; TCRdb keeps in-frame clones, though not all of them. The sample yields about 68,000 clones, approximately 80% seen once. Sequenced material: CD4+ or CD8+ T cells sorted from blood, taken in a trial of the OX40 agonist ivuxolimab. The receptor source for this set is an adult with an advanced solid tumor such as melanoma, head and neck, liver or kidney cancer. The CDR3 runs from the conserved cysteine through the conserved F or W. D genes are given only for firm matches. Clone size is stated in some rows and not others, as once, few, many or a class when expanded.

abundance: -; d_gene: TRBD2; v_gene: TRBV5-1; j_gene: TRBJ2-5; CDR3aa: CASSLGGLAGPETQYF; CDR3nt: TGCGCCAGCAGCTTGGGTGGACTAGCGGGGCCCGAGACCCAGTACTTC
abundance: once; d_gene: TRBD1; v_gene: TRBV7-6; j_gene: TRBJ1-5; CDR3aa: CASSSWTGGVQPQHF; CDR3nt: TGTGCCAGCAGCTCCTGGACAGGTGGGGTTCAGCCCCAGCATTTT
abundance: -; d_gene: -; v_gene: TRBV28; j_gene: TRBJ1-1; CDR3aa: CATRLNTEAFF; CDR3nt: TGTGCCACCCGGTTGAACACTGAAGCTTTCTTT
abundance: -; d_gene: -; v_gene: TRBV19; j_gene: TRBJ2-7; CDR3aa: CASSVAGSRFYEQYF; CDR3nt: TGTGCCAGTAGTGTGGCCGGGTCCCGCTTCTACGAGCAGTACTTC
abundance: -; d_gene: -; v_gene: TRBV7-2; j_gene: TRBJ2-3; CDR3aa: CASNPGTDTQYF; CDR3nt: TGTGCCAGCAATCCGGGCACAGATACGCAGTATTTT
abundance: -; d_gene: -; v_gene: TRBV6-5; j_gene: TRBJ2-2; CDR3aa: CASSYSTGELFF; CDR3nt: TGTGCCAGCAGTTACTCGACCGGGGAGCTGTTTTTT
abundance: -; d_gene: -; v_gene: TRBV6-1; j_gene: TRBJ1-2; CDR3aa: CASSDRGHGYTF; CDR3nt: TGTGCCAGCAGTGACAGGGGTCACGGCTACACCTTC
abundance: -; d_gene: -; v_gene: TRBV29-1; j_gene: TRBJ1-2; CDR3aa: CSVEGHSSYGYTF; CDR3nt: TGCAGCGTTGAAGGGCACAGTTCCTATGGCTACACCTTC
abundance: -; d_gene: TRBD1; v_gene: TRBV6-5; j_gene: TRBJ2-7; CDR3aa: CASTWGTGSYEQYF; CDR3nt: TGTGCCAGCACCTGGGGGACAGGGTCCTACGAGCAGTACTTC
abundance: -; d_gene: -; v_gene: TRBV18; j_gene: TRBJ2-7; CDR3aa: CASSPYSGAYEQYF; CDR3nt: TGTGCCAGCTCACCGTACAGTGGGGCCTACGAGCAGTACTTC
abundance: -; d_gene: -; v_gene: TRBV6-5; j_gene: TRBJ2-1; CDR3aa: CASKVAMGEQFF; CDR3nt: TGTGCCAGCAAAGTCGCTATGGGCGAGCAGTTCTTC
abundance: -; d_gene: -; v_gene: TRBV5-6; j_gene: TRBJ2-6; CDR3aa: CASSLAPTSSGANVLTF; CDR3nt: TGTGCCAGCAGCTTGGCACCAACGAGCTCTGGGGCCAACGTCCTGACTTTC
abundance: -; d_gene: TRBD1; v_gene: TRBV5-1; j_gene: TRBJ2-3; CDR3aa: CASSLEGQGTDTQYF; CDR3nt: TGCGCCAGCAGCCTCGAAGGACAGGGGACAGATACGCAGTATTTT
abundance: -; d_gene: TRBD1; v_gene: TRBV2; j_gene: TRBJ2-3; CDR3aa: CASSARQGLGTDTQYF; CDR3nt: TGTGCCAGCAGTGCACGACAGGGATTGGGCACAGATACGCAGTATTTT
abundance: -; d_gene: -; v_gene: TRBV7-8; j_gene: TRBJ1-5; CDR3aa: CASSSPGGRRMDQPQHF; CDR3nt: TGTGCCAGCAGCTCGCCTGGGGGCAGACGAATGGATCAGCCCCAGCATTTT
abundance: -; d_gene: -; v_gene: TRBV6-1; j_gene: TRBJ2-3; CDR3aa: CASPSGPSDTQYF; CDR3nt: TGTGCCAGCCCCAGCGGACCATCGGATACGCAGTATTTT
abundance: -; d_gene: TRBD2; v_gene: TRBV18; j_gene: TRBJ2-7; CDR3aa: CASSQPGLVGSYEQYF; CDR3nt: TGTGCCAGCTCACAACCGGGACTAGTAGGCTCCTACGAGCAGTACTTC
abundance: -; d_gene: -; v_gene: TRBV7-9; j_gene: TRBJ1-4; CDR3aa: CASSSSRGRVGEKLFF; CDR3nt: TGTGCCAGCAGCTCCTCGCGAGGGAGGGTAGGGGAAAAACTGTTTTTT
abundance: -; d_gene: -; v_gene: TRBV28; j_gene: TRBJ1-6; CDR3aa: CASISRTSSYNSPLHF; CDR3nt: TGTGCCAGTATAAGCCGAACGAGCTCCTATAATTCACCCCTCCACTTT
abundance: -; d_gene: TRBD2; v_gene: TRBV5-5; j_gene: TRBJ2-7; CDR3aa: CASSLGFQRGPRLGYEQYF; CDR3nt: TGTGCCAGCAGCTTAGGTTTCCAGCGGGGGCCACGATTGGGCTACGAGCAGTACTTC
abundance: -; d_gene: -; v_gene: TRBV25-1; j_gene: TRBJ1-1; CDR3aa: CASSDTGKIGMNTEAFF; CDR3nt: TGTGCCAGCAGCGACACGGGGAAAATAGGGATGAACACTGAAGCTTTCTTT
abundance: -; d_gene: -; v_gene: TRBV5-6; j_gene: TRBJ2-3; CDR3aa: CASSPTPTGGDTQYF; CDR3nt: TGTGCCAGCAGCCCCACCCCCACTGGCGGCGATACGCAGTATTTT
abundance: -; d_gene: -; v_gene: TRBV30; j_gene: TRBJ1-5; CDR3aa: CAWSVGGAASNQPQHF; CDR3nt: TGTGCCTGGAGTGTGGGGGGGGCCGCGAGCAATCAGCCCCAGCATTTT
abundance: -; d_gene: -; v_gene: TRBV11-2; j_gene: TRBJ2-2; CDR3aa: CASSLGPRGTGELFF; CDR3nt: TGTGCCAGCAGCTTAGGGCCTAGGGGCACCGGGGAGCTGTTTTTT
abundance: -; d_gene: TRBD2; v_gene: TRBV18; j_gene: TRBJ2-3; CDR3aa: CASSLTSGGSTDTQYF; CDR3nt: TGTGCCAGCTCGCTGACTAGCGGGGGGAGCACAGATACGCAGTATTTT
abundance: -; d_gene: -; v_gene: TRBV5-1; j_gene: TRBJ2-5; CDR3aa: CASSQGPRGETQYF; CDR3nt: TGCGCCAGCAGCCAGGGGCCACGAGGAGAGACCCAGTACTTC
abundance: -; d_gene: -; v_gene: TRBV19; j_gene: TRBJ2-3; CDR3aa: CASAIGRPDTQYF; CDR3nt: TGTGCCAGCGCCATTGGGAGGCCAGATACGCAGTATTTT
abundance: once; d_gene: -; v_gene: TRBV11-2; j_gene: TRBJ1-2; CDR3aa: CASSLSGREGYGYTF; CDR3nt: TGTGCCAGCAGCTTATCAGGCAGGGAGGGCTATGGCTACACCTTC
abundance: -; d_gene: TRBD2; v_gene: TRBV11-2; j_gene: TRBJ2-5; CDR3aa: CASSLGLAGAQETQYF; CDR3nt: TGTGCCAGCAGCCTCGGACTAGCGGGGGCTCAAGAGACCCAGTACTTC